This T cell receptor (beta chain) appears in the sequencing data of a study of vaccination and CD4 T cells after COVID-19. Study results and caveats: Although the median of SARS-CoV-2-reactive clonotypes rose from about 20 to 38, the change was not significant.

Oncomine TCR Beta short-read sequencing was applied to DNA from cultured CD4+ T cells. Via MiXCR, TCRdb re-called the PCR reads, giving one row per CDR3 protein. The sample carries about 22,000 distinct CDR3 sequences, under 40% recorded once. As for time point: late sampling 161 to 241 days after vaccination in three convalescent patients. Stated treatment: 10-day PBMC culture with coronavirus spike peptide pools or control peptides (ViraFEST assay). Comment on this clonotype: What it recognizes is unknown.

With 5 bases removed from V and 0 bases from J, the gap between germline ends came to 5 bases. Germline lookup yields CDR1 SGHVS and CDR2 FQNEAQ. CDR3 length: 13 amino acids. The source is a human donor who had recovered from COVID-19. This chain uses TRBV7-8 with TRBJ1-5, with D unresolved. This material consisted of CD4+ T cells from blood, cultured in vitro, taken about 7 months after SARS-CoV-2 vaccination. CDR3 sequence reads: CASSPYSNQPQHF. The CDR3 DNA reads as TGTGCCAGCAGCCCTTATAGCAATCAGCCCCAGCATTTT. Complete variable domain (other parts from reference TRBV7-8 and TRBJ1-5): GAGVSQSPRYKVAKRGQDVALRCDPISGHVSLFWYQQALGQGPEFLTYFQNEAQLDKSGLPSDRFFAERPEGSVSTLKIQRTQQEDSAVYLCASSPYSNQPQHFGDGTRLSIL.